The present T cell receptor beta chain was sequenced within a study of OX40 agonist ivuxolimab in advanced cancers. Only in-frame clones appear in the TCRdb table, and some are missing; sequencing was by immunoSEQ multiplex PCR. The sample records roughly 60,000 clones, about four fifths being singletons. CDR1 ENHRY and CDR2 SYGVKD come from the germline V gene. V was shortened by 11 bases and J by 3 bases, with 17 bases between the two germline ends. This CDR3 has 14 amino acids. The TCR originated in an adult with an advanced solid tumor such as melanoma, head and neck, liver or kidney cancer. This rearrangement joins TRBV10-3 to TRBJ2-1; D remains ambiguous. The material sequenced was CD4+ or CD8+ T cells sorted from blood, taken in a trial of the OX40 agonist ivuxolimab. CDR3 residues: CASRSQTNYNEQFF. The CDR3, as DNA: TGTGCCTCCAGATCTCAGACAAACTACAATGAGCAGTTCTTC.